These T cell receptor beta chains were read from a single sample in a study of cytomegalovirus exposure and HLA in healthy donors. Data came from immunoSEQ multiplex PCR; TCRdb stores just in-frame clones and leaves some out. Of 180,000 or so clones in the sample, over 60% were seen once. The specimen was PBMCs. These receptors were collected from a woman between 45 and 65 years old in good health and CMV-seronegative. The CDR3 runs from the conserved cysteine through the conserved F or W. D genes are given only for firm matches. Part of the rows lack a size; the others show once, few, many or a class for expanded clones.

clone_size	d_call	j_call	v_call	cdr3_nt	cdr3_aa
-	TRBD2	TRBJ2-1	TRBV9	TGTGCCAGCAGCGTCGGGACTAACTCCTACAATGAGCAGTTCTTC	CASSVGTNSYNEQFF
-	TRBD2	TRBJ2-3	TRBV7-3	TGTGCCAGCAGCGCCGGGACTAGCAGGAGGGATACGCAGTATTTT	CASSAGTSRRDTQYF
-	TRBD2	TRBJ2-7	TRBV28	TGTGCCAGCAGTTACGGGACTAGCAGCGAGCAGTACTTC	CASSYGTSSEQYF
-	-	TRBJ1-1	TRBV5-8	TGTGCCAGCAGCCTAGAATCGGGTTTCTACGCTGAAGCTTTCTTT	CASSLESGFYAEAFF
-	TRBD1	TRBJ2-2	TRBV7-6	TGTGCCAGCAGCCCCGGACAGGGGAACACCGGGGAGCTGTTTTTT	CASSPGQGNTGELFF
-	-	TRBJ1-1	TRBV5-4	TGTGCCAGCAGCCTAGATCTGAGCACTGAAGCTTTCTTT	CASSLDLSTEAFF
-	-	TRBJ1-1	TRBV21-1	TGTGCCAGCAGCCCAAGGACAGCTGAAGCTTTCTTT	CASSPRTAEAFF
-	-	TRBJ1-6	TRBV30	TGTGCCTGGATCCAAAAGCCTAGACAGTGGAATTCACCCCTCCACTTT	CAWIQKPRQWNSPLHF
-	-	TRBJ1-4	TRBV7-2	TGTGCCAGCAGCTTAGCGGGAGGGGAAAAACTGTTTTTT	CASSLAGGEKLFF
-	-	TRBJ1-2	TRBV28	TGTGCCAGCAGGGAAGACTCGTACTATGGCTACACCTTC	CASREDSYYGYTF
-	-	TRBJ1-2	TRBV4-2	TGTGCCAGCAGCCCGAGTGACGGGGCTAACTATGGCTACACCTTC	CASSPSDGANYGYTF
-	TRBD2	TRBJ2-7	TRBV4-2	TGTGCCAGCAGCCAAGGTGGTTGGGGCGGGGGGCTTCAGTCCTACGAGCAGTACTTC	CASSQGGWGGGLQSYEQYF
-	TRBD2	TRBJ2-5	TRBV7-6	TGTGCCAGCAGCTTAGGACTAGCGGGAGAAGGGTACCAGGGGACCCAGTACTTC	CASSLGLAGEGYQGTQYF
-	-	TRBJ1-5	TRBV7-2	TGTGCCAGCAGCTTAGTCCAAGCCAATCAGCCCCAGCATTTT	CASSLVQANQPQHF
-	-	TRBJ1-1	TRBV6-1	TGTGCCAGCCCCCAAGGGGGAGCTGAAGCTTTCTTT	CASPQGGAEAFF
-	TRBD1	TRBJ2-7	TRBV2	TGTGCCAGCAGTGGCGGGACAGGGGAAGTCTACGAGCAGTACTTC	CASSGGTGEVYEQYF
-	-	TRBJ2-5	TRBV7-9	TGTGCCAGCAGTTTTACAGGGCCCCCCCGGGAGACCCAGTACTTC	CASSFTGPPRETQYF
once	TRBD1	TRBJ2-5	TRBV18	TGTGCCAGCTCCCCCGGGACAGGGGGAGGCGAGACCCAGTACTTC	CASSPGTGGGETQYF
-	TRBD2	TRBJ2-7	TRBV6-1	TGTGCCAGCATTCTAGCGGGAGAGCAGTACTTC	CASILAGEQYF
-	TRBD1	TRBJ1-5	TRBV6-6	TGTGCCAGCAGGGACAGGGGGATAGATAGCAATCAGCCCCAGCATTTT	CASRDRGIDSNQPQHF
-	-	TRBJ2-3	TRBV5-6	TGTGCCAGCAAACTAGACAGGGTTCGGGAGACCGATACGCAGTATTTT	CASKLDRVRETDTQYF
-	-	TRBJ1-1	TRBV18	TGTGCCAGCTCGCCTTTAGGTACAGGGTTTGGGGTGAACACTGAAGCTTTCTTT	CASSPLGTGFGVNTEAFF